The rows below give T cell receptor beta chains drawn from one sample of a study of technical replicates of blood from a few donors. Sequenced by immunoSEQ multiplex PCR; TCRdb stores in-frame clones only, minus some. This sample has about 88,000 clones, with around 93% found just once. Sequencing input: T cells isolated from PBMCs. These receptors were obtained from a human donor in good health. Each CDR3 is given with its conserved first and last residue. The D gene is left open where the match is weak. The size of a clone is reported for some rows only, either as once, few or many, or as a class for expanded clones.

>.|15|TRBJ2-2|TRBV5-1|TRBD2
TGCGCCAGCAGCTTGGCCGCGGGAGACACCGGGGAGCTGTTTTTT
CASSLAAGDTGELFF
>.|14|TRBJ1-1|TRBV5-1|TRBD1
TGCGCCAGCAGCTTTCCAGGGGGCCAAACTGAAGCTTTCTTT
CASSFPGGQTEAFF
>.|15|TRBJ1-4|TRBV6-5|.
TGTGCCAGCAGTTACACACAGGGAGTTAATGAAAAACTGTTTTTT
CASSYTQGVNEKLFF
>once|17|TRBJ2-2|TRBV13|TRBD2
TGTGCCAGCAGCTTGGAGGGACTAGCGGAGTTCACCGGGGAGCTGTTTTTT
CASSLEGLAEFTGELFF
>.|12|TRBJ2-5|TRBV6-5|.
TGTGCCAGCAGTTACTCTGGGCAAGACCAGTACTTC
CASSYSGQDQYF
>.|13|TRBJ2-1|TRBV9|.
TGTGCCAGCAGCGTAGGGGGGGGCGATGAGCAGTTCTTC
CASSVGGGDEQFF
>.|13|TRBJ2-7|TRBV11-3|.
TGTGCCAGCAGCTTAGAATCACGGGACGAGCAGTACTTC
CASSLESRDEQYF
>.|14|TRBJ1-2|TRBV6-5|TRBD1
TGTGCCAGCAGCCTGGGGGACAGGGGGTATGGCTACACCTTC
CASSLGDRGYGYTF
>.|13|TRBJ1-1|TRBV28|TRBD1
TGTGCCAGCAGGGGACAGGGCAACACTGAAGCTTTCTTT
CASRGQGNTEAFF
>few|13|TRBJ1-1|TRBV6-5|TRBD1
TGTGCCAGCAGCAGGGGGCCGAACACTGAAGCTTTCTTT
CASSRGPNTEAFF
>.|13|TRBJ2-5|TRBV28|.
TGTGCCAGCAGGGAAGGGGGTCGAGAGACCCAGTACTTC
CASREGGRETQYF
>.|12|TRBJ2-7|TRBV11-3|.
TGTGCCAGCAGCTTGGCAGGCTACGAGCAGTACTTC
CASSLAGYEQYF
>.|13|TRBJ1-1|TRBV6-5|TRBD1
TGTGCCAGCAGTTATGACAGGGACACTGAAGCTTTCTTT
CASSYDRDTEAFF
>few|13|TRBJ1-1|TRBV5-6|.
TGTGCCAGCAGCTTGGCCCTGGGAGGGGAGGCTTTCTTT
CASSLALGGEAFF
>.|14|TRBJ1-1|TRBV28|.
TGTGCCAGTTTGAGCTGGGTCGGAGGCACTGAAGCTTTCTTT
CASLSWVGGTEAFF
>.|14|TRBJ2-1|TRBV7-9|.
TGTGCCAGCAGCTTAGAAAGGGAGTACAATGAGCAGTTCTTC
CASSLEREYNEQFF
>.|12|TRBJ1-2|TRBV2|TRBD1
TGTGCCAGGGGGACAGGCGACTATGGCTACACCTTC
CARGTGDYGYTF
>.|16|TRBJ2-5|TRBV25-1|TRBD1
TGTGCCAGCAGCGCCCGACAGGGAATCGGACGAGAGACCCAGTACTTC
CASSARQGIGRETQYF
>.|13|TRBJ1-2|TRBV7-6|TRBD1
TGTGCCAGCAGGCCCGGGACAGGGTATGGCTACACCTTC
CASRPGTGYGYTF
>.|15|TRBJ1-5|TRBV28|.
TGTGCCAGCAGTTTAAAGGCCCCGGGTAGCCAGCCCCAGCATTTT
CASSLKAPGSQPQHF
>few|14|TRBJ1-1|TRBV10-1|TRBD1
TGCGCCACTGTCTACAGGGGCCCGAACACTGAAGCTTTCTTT
CATVYRGPNTEAFF
>.|16|TRBJ2-1|TRBV9|.
TGTGCCAGCAGCGTAGTCCCGGGGAGCTCCTACAATGAGCAGTTCTTC
CASSVVPGSSYNEQFF
>.|17|TRBJ2-6|TRBV27|.
TGTGCCAGCTCCCCAGGGATAGGCTCTTCTGGGGCCAACGTCCTGACTTTC
CASSPGIGSSGANVLTF
>few|14|TRBJ2-7|TRBV7-2|TRBD2
TGTGCCAGCAGCCCTACTAGCGGGAGCGGTATGCAGTACTTC
CASSPTSGSGMQYF
>.|14|TRBJ2-7|TRBV28|TRBD2
TGTGCCGGATCGACTAGCGGGAGTAGCTACGAGCAGTACTTC
CAGSTSGSSYEQYF
>.|19|TRBJ1-3|TRBV4-3|TRBD1
TGCGCCAGCAGCCGCAAAATCCCGGAGGACAGGGGCTCTGGAAACACCATATATTTT
CASSRKIPEDRGSGNTIYF
>.|12|TRBJ1-5|TRBV30|.
TGTGCCTGGGGACAGATAAATCAGCCCCAGCATTTT
CAWGQINQPQHF
>once|12|TRBJ1-3|TRBV5-4|.
TGTGCCAGCAGCGTCGAAGGGGAAACCATATATTTT
CASSVEGETIYF
>.|14|TRBJ1-5|TRBV5-1|TRBD1
TGCGCCAGCAGCCCGGGACAGATAAATCAGCCCCAGCATTTT
CASSPGQINQPQHF